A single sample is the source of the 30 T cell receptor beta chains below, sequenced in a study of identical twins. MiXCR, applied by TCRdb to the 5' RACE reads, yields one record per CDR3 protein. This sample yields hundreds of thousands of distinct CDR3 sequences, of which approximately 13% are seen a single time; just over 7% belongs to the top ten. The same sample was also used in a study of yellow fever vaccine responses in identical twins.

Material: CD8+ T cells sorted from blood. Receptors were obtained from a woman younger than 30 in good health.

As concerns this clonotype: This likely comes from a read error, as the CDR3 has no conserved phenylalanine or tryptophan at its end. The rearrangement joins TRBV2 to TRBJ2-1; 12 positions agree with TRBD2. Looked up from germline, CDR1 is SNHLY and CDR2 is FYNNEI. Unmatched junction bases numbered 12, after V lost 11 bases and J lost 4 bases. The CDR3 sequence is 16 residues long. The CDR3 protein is CALIGLAGHTYNEQFL. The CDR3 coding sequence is TGTGCCCTCATAGGACTAGCGGGACATACTTACAATGAGCAGTTCTTA.

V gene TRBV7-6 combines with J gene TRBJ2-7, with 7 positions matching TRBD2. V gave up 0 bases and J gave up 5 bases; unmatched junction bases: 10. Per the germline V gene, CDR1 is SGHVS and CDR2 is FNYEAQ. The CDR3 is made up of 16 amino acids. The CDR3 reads CASSLAVRELLHEQYF. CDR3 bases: TGTGCCAGCAGCTTAGCGGTGCGGGAGCTACTACACGAGCAGTACTTC.

The chain's CDR3 is CASSLGCATNEKLFF. In DNA, the CDR3 is TGTGCCAGCAGTTTAGGTTGCGCAACTAATGAAAAACTGTTTTTT. This chain links TRBV28 with TRBJ1-4, with D unclear. Trimming removed 2 bases from V and 0 bases from J, with 7 bases in between. There are 15 residues in the CDR3. Germline V gene sequence: CDR1 MDHEN, CDR2 SYDVKM.

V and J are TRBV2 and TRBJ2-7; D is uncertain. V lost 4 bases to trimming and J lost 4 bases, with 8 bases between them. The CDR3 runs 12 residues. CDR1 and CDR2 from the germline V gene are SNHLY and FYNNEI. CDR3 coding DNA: TGTGCCAGCAGTGTTGCCGAATACGAGCAGTACTTC. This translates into CASSVAEYEQYF.

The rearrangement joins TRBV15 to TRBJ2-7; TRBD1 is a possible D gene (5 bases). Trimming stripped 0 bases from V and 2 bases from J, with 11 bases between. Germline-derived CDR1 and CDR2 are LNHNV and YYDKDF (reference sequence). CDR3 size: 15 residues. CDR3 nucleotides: TGTGCCACCAGCAGAGATAAGGCAGGGCCCTACGAGCAGTACTTC. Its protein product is CATSRDKAGPYEQYF.

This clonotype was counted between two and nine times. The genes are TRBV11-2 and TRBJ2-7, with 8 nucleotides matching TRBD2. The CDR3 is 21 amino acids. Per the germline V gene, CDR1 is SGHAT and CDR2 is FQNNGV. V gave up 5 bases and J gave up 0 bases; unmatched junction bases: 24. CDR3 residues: CASSERVCGGRVAGNSYEQYF. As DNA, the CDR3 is TGTGCCAGCAGCGAAAGGGTCTGCGGGGGGCGGGTAGCGGGAAACTCCTACGAGCAGTACTTC.

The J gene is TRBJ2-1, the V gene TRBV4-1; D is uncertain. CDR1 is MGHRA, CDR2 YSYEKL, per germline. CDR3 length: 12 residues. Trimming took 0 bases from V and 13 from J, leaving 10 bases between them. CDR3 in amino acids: CASSQDRIIQFF. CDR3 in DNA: TGCGCCAGCAGCCAAGACCGGATTATTCAGTTCTTC.

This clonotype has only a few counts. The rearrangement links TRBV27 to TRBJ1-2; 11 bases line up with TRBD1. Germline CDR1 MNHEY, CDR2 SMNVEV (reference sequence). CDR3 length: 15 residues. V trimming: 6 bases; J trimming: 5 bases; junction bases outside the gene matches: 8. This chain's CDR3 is CASSPGTGGGYGYTF. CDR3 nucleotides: TGTGCCAGCAGCCCTGGGACAGGGGGAGGATATGGCTACACCTTC.

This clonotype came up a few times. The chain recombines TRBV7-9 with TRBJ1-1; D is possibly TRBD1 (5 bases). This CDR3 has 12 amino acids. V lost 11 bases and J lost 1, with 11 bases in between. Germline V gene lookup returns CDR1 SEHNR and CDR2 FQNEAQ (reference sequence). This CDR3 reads CAARGQNTEAFF. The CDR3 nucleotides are TGTGCCGCAAGGGGCCAGAACACTGAAGCTTTCTTT.

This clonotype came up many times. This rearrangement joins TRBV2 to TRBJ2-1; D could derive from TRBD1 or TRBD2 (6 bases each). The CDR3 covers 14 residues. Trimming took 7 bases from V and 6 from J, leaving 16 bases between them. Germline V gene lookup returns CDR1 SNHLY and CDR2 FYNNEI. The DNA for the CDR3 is TGTGCCAGCACATGGGGGGCGATCGGCAATGAGCAGTTCTTC. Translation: CASTWGAIGNEQFF.

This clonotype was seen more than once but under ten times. CDR3 DNA: TGTGCCAGCAGCTTTTGGAAAAGCGGTAGTAGGACCGGGGAGCTGTTTTTT. Amino acids: CASSFWKSGSRTGELFF. The V gene is TRBV5-6, the J gene TRBJ2-2, with a possible D match to TRBD2 (5 bases). Germline CDR1 is SGHDT and CDR2 is YYEEEE. V lost 2 bases to trimming and J lost 5 bases, with 19 bases between them. The CDR3 is 17 amino acids.

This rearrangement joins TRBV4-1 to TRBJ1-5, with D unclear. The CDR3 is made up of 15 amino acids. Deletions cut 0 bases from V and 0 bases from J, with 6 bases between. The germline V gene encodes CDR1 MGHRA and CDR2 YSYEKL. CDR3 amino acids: CASSQEESSNQPQHF. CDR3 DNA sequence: TGCGCCAGCAGCCAAGAAGAGAGTAGCAATCAGCCCCAGCATTTT.

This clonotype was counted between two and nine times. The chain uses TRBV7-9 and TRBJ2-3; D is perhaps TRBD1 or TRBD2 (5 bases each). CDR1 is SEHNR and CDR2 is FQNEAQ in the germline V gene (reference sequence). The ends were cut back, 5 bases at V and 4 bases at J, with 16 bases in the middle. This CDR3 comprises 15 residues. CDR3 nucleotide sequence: TGTGCCAGCAGCCCTACTAGGCTCAGGGCAGATACGCAGTATTTT. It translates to CASSPTRLRADTQYF.

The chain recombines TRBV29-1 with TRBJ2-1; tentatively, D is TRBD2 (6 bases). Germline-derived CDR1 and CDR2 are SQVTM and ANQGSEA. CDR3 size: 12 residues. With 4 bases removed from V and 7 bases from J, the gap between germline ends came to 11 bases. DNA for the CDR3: TGCAGCGTTGTGGAGGGTTCAAATGAGCAGTTCTTC. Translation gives CSVVEGSNEQFF.

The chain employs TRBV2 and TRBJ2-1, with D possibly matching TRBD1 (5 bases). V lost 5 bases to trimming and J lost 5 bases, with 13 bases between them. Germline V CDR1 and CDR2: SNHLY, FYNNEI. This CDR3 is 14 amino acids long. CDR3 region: CASSLGQSNNEQFF. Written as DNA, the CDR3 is TGTGCCAGCAGTCTGGGGCAATCGAACAATGAGCAGTTCTTC.

CDR3 protein: CASSPLTSGGASQFF. The CDR3 DNA follows: TGTGCCAGCAGCCCGTTGACTAGCGGGGGGGCCAGTCAGTTCTTC. V is TRBV7-6 and J is TRBJ2-1; 14 positions match TRBD2. The germline CDR1 and CDR2 sequences are SGHVS and FNYEAQ. The CDR3 is 15 amino acids. The V gene end was trimmed by 5 bases and the J gene end by 13 bases; junction bases not matched to a gene: 10.

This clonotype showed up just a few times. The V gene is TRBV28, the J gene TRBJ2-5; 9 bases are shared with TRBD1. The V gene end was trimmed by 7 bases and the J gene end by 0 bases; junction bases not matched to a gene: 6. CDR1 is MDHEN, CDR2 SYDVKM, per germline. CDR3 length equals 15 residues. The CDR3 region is CASTRDRDDQETQYF. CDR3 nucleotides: TGTGCCAGCACCCGGGACAGGGATGACCAAGAGACCCAGTACTTC.

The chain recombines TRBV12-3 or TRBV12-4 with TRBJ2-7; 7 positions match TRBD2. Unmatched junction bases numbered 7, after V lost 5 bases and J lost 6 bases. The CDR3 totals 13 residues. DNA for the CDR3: TGTGCCAGCAGTGGCGGGAGTGTCGGCGAGCAGTACTTC. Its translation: CASSGGSVGEQYF.

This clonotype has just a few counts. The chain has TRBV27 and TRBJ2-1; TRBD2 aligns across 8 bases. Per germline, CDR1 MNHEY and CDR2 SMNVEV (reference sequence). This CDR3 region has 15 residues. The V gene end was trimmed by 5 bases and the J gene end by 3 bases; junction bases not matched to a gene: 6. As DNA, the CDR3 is TGTGCCAGCAGTCCAGCGGGAGTGGTCTACAATGAGCAGTTCTTC. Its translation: CASSPAGVVYNEQFF.

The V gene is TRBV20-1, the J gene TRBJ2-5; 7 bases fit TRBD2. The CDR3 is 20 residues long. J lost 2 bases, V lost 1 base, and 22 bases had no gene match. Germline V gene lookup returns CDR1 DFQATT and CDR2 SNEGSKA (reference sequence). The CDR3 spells CSARVKRGGGGRGIQETQYF. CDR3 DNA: TGCAGTGCTAGAGTAAAGCGGGGCGGTGGAGGGAGGGGCATACAAGAGACCCAGTACTTC.

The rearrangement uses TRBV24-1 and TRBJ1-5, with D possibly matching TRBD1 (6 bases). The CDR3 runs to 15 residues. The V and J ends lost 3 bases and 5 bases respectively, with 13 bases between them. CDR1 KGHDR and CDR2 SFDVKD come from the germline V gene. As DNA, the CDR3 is TGTGCCACCAGTGATAACCGGGACACAGATCAGCCCCAGCATTTT. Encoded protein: CATSDNRDTDQPQHF.

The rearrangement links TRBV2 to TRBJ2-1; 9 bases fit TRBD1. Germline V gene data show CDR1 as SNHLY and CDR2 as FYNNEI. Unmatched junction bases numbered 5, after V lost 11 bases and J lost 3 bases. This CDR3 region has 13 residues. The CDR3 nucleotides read TGTGCCGACGGGACAGGGATCTACAATGAGCAGTTCTTC. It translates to CADGTGIYNEQFF. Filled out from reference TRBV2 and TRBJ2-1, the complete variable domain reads EPEVTQTPSHQVTQMGQEVILRCVPISNHLYFYWYRQILGQKVEFLVSFYNNEISEKSEIFDDQFSVERPDGSNFTLKIRSTKLEDSAMYFCADGTGIYNEQFFGPGTRLTVL.

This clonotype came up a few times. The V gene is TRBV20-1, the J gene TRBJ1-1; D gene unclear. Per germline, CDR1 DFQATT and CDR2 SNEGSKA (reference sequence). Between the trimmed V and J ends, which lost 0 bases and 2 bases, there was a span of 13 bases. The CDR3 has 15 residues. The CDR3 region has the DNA TGCAGTGCTAGAGACGTTGCGTCAGGAAACACTGAAGCTTTCTTT. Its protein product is CSARDVASGNTEAFF.

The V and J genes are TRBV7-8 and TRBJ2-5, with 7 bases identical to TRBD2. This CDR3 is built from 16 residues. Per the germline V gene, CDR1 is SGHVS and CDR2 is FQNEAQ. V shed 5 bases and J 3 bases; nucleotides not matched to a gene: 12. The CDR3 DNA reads TGTGCCAGCAGCCCTCGGACTAGTGGCTTTAAAGAGACCCAGTACTTC. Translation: CASSPRTSGFKETQYF.

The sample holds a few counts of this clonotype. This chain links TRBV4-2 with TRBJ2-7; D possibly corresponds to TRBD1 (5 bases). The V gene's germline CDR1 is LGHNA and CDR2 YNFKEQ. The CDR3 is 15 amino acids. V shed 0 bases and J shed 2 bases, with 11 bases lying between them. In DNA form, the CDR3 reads TGTGCCAGCAGCCAAGATGATCACAGGACCTACGAGCAGTACGTC. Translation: CASSQDDHRTYEQYV.

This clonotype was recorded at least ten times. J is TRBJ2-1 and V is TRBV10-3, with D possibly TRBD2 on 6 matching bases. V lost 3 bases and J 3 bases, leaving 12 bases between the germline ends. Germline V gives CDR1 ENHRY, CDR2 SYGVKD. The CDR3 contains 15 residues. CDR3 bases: TGTGCCATCAGTGACCCGAGGAGGGTCTACAATGAGCAGTTCTTC. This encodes CAISDPRRVYNEQFF.

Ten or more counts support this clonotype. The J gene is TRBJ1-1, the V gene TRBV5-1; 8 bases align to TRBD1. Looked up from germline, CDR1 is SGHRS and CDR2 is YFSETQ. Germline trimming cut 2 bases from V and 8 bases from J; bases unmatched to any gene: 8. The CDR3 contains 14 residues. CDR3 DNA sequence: TGCGCCAGCAGCTTAGGGACAGGAATTGAGGAAGCTTTCTTT. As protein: CASSLGTGIEEAFF.

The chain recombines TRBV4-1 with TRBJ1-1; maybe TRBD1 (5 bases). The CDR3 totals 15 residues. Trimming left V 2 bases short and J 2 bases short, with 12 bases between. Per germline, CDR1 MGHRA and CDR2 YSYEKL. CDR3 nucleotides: TGCGCCAGCAGCCAACCCTCAAGGACAAACACTGAAGCTTTCTTT. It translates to CASSQPSRTNTEAFF.

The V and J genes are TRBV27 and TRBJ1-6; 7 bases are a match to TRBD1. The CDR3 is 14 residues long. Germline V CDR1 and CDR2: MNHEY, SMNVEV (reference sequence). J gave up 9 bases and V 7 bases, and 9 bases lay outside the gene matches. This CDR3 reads CASKQGRRGSPLHF. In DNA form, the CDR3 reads TGTGCCAGCAAACAGGGGAGGAGAGGTTCACCCCTCCACTTT.

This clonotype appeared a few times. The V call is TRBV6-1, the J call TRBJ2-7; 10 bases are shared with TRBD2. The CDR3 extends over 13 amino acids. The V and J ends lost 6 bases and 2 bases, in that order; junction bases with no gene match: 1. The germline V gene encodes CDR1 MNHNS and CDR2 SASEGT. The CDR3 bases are TGTGCCAGCAGACTAGCGGGACCCTACGAGCAGTACTTC. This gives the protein CASRLAGPYEQYF.